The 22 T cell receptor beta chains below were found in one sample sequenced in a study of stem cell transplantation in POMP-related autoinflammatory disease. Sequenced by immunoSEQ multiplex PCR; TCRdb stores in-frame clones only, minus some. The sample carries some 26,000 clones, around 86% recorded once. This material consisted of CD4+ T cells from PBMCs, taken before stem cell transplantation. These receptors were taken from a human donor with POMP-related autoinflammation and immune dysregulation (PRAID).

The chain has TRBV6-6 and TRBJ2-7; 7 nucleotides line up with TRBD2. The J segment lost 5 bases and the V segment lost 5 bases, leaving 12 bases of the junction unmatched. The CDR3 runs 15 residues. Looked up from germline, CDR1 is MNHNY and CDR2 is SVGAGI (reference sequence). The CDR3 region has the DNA TGTGCCAGCAGTCCCGTAACCGGACTAGTCAACGAGCAGTACTTC. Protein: CASSPVTGLVNEQYF.

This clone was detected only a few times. CDR3 amino acids: CASSLDLEQYF. The DNA of the CDR3 is TGCGCCAGCAGCCTAGACTTGGAGCAGTACTTC. This chain joins TRBV4-1 and TRBJ2-7; D gene ambiguous. Germline CDR1 and CDR2: MGHRA and YSYEKL. The V gene lost 4 bases and the J gene lost 7 bases, with 8 bases spanning the gap. This CDR3 is built from 11 residues.

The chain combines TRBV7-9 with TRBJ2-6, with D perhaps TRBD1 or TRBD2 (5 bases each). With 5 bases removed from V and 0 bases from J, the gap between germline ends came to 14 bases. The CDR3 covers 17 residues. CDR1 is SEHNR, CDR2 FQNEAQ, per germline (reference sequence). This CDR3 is CASSPLPGSSGANVLTF. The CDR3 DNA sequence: TGTGCCAGCAGCCCATTGCCAGGGAGCTCTGGGGCCAACGTCCTGACTTTC.

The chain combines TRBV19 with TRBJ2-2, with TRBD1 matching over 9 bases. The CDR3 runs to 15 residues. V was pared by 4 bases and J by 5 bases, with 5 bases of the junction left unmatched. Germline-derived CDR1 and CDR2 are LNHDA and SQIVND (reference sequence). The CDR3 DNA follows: TGTGCCAGTAGTACCCCGGGACAGGGAACCGGGGAGCTGTTTTTT. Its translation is CASSTPGQGTGELFF. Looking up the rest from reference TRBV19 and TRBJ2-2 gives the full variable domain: DGGITQSPKYLFRKEGQNVTLSCEQNLNHDAMYWYRQDPGQGLRLIYYSQIVNDFQKGDIAEGYSVSREKKESFPLTVTSAQKNPTAFYLCASSTPGQGTGELFFGEGSRLTVL.

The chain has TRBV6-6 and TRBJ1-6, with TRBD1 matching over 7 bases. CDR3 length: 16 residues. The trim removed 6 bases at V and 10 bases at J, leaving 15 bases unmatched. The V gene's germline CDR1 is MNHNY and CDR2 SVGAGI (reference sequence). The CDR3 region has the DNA TGTGCCAGCAGAGTGGGACAGTTGGCCGGGGAATCACCCCTCCACTTT. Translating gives CASRVGQLAGESPLHF.

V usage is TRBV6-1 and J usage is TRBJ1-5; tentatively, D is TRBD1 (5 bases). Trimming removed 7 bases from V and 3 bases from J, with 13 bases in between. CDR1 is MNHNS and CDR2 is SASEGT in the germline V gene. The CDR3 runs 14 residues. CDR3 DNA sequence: TGTGCCAGCACCAGGGAAGTTATCAATCAGCCCCAGCATTTT. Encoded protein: CASTREVINQPQHF.

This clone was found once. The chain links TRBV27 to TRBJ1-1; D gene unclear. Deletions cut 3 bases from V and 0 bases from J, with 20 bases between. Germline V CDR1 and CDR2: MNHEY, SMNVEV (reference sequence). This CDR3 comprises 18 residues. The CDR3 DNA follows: TGTGCCAGCAGTTTCGCCCTGGGAGGCAGGCGCTTGAACACTGAAGCTTTCTTT. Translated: CASSFALGGRRLNTEAFF.

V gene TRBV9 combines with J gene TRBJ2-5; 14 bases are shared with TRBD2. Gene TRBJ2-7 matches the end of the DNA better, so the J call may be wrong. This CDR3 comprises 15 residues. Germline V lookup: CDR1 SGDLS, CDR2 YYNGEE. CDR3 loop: CASSVGGLAGAEQYF. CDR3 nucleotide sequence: TGTGCCAGCAGCGTAGGGGGACTAGCGGGAGCCGAGCAGTACTTC.

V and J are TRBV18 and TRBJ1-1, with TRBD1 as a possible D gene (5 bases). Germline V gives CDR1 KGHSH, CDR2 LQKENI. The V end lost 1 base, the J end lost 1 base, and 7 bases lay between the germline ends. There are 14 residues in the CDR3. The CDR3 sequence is CASSPLQGNTEAFF. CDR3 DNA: TGTGCCAGCTCACCACTTCAGGGGAACACTGAAGCTTTCTTT. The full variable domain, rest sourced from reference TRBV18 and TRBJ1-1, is NAGVMQNPRHLVRRRGQEARLRCSPMKGHSHVYWYRQLPEEGLKFMVYLQKENIIDESGMPKERFSAEFPKEGPSILRIQQVVRGDSAAYFCASSPLQGNTEAFFGQGTRLTVV.

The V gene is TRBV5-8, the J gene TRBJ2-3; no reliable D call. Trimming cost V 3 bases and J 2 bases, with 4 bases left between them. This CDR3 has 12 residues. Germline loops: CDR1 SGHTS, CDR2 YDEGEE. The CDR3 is CASSYDTDTQYF. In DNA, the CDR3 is TGTGCCAGCAGCTACGACACAGATACGCAGTATTTT.

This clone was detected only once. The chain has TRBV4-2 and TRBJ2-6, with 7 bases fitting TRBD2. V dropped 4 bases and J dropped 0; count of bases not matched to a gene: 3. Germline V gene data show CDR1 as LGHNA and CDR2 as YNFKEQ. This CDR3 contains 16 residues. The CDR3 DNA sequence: TGTGCCAGCAGCCTACCGGGGGGCTCTGGGGCCAACGTCCTGACTTTC. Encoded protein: CASSLPGGSGANVLTF.

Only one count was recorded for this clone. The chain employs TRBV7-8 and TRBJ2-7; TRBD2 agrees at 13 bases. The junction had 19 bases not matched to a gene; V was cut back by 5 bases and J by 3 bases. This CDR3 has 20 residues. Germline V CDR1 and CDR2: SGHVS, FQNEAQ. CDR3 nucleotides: TGTGCCAGCAGCGGGGGGGGGACTAGCGGGACCAATGCCTACTTCTACGAGCAGTACTTC. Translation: CASSGGGTSGTNAYFYEQYF.

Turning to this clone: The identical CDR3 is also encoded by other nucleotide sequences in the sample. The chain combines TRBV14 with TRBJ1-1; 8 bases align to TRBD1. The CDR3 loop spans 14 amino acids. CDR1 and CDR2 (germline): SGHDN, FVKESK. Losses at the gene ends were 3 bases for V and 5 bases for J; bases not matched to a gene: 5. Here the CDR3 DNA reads TGTGCCAGCAGCCATCTGACAGGGGCGACTGAAGCTTTCTTT. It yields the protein CASSHLTGATEAFF. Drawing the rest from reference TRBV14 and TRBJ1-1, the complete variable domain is EAGVTQFPSHSVIEKGQTVTLRCDPISGHDNLYWYRRVMGKEIKFLLHFVKESKQDESGMPNNRFLAERTGGTYSTLKVQPAELEDSGVYFCASSHLTGATEAFFGQGTRLTVV.

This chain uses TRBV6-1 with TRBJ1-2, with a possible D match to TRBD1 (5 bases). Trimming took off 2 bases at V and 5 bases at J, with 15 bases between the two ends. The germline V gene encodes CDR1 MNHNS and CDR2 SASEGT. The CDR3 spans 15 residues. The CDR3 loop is CASSEWGVNTYGYTF. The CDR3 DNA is TGTGCCAGCAGTGAATGGGGCGTTAACACTTATGGCTACACCTTC.

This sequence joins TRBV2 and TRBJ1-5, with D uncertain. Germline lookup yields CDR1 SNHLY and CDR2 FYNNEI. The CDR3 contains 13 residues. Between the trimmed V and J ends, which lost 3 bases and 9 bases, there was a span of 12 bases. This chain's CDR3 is CASSEEGLRPQHF. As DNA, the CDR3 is TGTGCCAGCAGTGAGGAGGGTCTTCGGCCCCAGCATTTT.

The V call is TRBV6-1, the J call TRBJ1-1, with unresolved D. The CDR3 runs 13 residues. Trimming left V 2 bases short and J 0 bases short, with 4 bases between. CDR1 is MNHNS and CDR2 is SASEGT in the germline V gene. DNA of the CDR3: TGTGCCAGCAGTGAAATGGTGAACACTGAAGCTTTCTTT. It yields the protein CASSEMVNTEAFF.

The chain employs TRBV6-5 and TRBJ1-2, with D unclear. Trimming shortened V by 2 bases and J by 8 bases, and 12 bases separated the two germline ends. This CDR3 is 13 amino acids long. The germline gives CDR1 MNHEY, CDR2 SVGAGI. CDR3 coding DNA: TGTGCCAGCAGTTACATCGGACTTTACGGCTACACCTTC. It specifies CASSYIGLYGYTF.

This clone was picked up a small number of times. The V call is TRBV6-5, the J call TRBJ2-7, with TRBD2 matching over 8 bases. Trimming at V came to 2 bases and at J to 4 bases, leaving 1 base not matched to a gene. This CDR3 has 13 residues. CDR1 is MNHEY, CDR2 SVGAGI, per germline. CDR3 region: CASSYVAGYEQYF. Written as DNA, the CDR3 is TGTGCCAGCAGTTACGTAGCGGGGTACGAGCAGTACTTC.

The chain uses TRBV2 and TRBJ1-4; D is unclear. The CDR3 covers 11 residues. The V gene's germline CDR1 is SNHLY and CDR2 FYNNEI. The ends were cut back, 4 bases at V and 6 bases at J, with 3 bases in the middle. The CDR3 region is CASSVYEKLFF. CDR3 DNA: TGTGCCAGCAGTGTATATGAAAAACTGTTTTTT.

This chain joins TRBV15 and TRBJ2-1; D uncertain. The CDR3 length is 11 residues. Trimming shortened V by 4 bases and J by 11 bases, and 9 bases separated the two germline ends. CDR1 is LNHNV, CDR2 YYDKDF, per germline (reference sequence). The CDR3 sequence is CATSMSSQQFF. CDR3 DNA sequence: TGTGCCACCAGCATGAGTAGTCAGCAGTTCTTC.

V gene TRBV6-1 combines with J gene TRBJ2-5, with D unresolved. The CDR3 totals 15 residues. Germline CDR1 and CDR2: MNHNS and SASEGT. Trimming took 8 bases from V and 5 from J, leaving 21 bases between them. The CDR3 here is CASASLGRVIETQYF. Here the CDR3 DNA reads TGTGCCAGCGCCAGTTTGGGTCGAGTTATCGAGACCCAGTACTTC.

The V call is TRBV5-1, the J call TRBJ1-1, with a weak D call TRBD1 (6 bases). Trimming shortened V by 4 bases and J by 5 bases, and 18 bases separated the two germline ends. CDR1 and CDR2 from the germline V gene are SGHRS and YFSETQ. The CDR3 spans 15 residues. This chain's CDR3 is CASSTLQGGGTEAFF. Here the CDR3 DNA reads TGCGCCAGCAGCACCCTTCAGGGAGGGGGAACTGAAGCTTTCTTT.